Sequencing of this T cell receptor (beta chain) was carried out in a study of CD8 T cells in ankylosing spondylitis. Study findings and constraints: Those disease-linked clones were CD8+; they were also relatively rare in peripheral blood. Seemingly characteristic of ankylosing spondylitis blood was a TCR beta motif consisting of under 10 highly homologous variants.

Regarding this clonotype: The antigen remains undetermined.

The V end lost 6 bases, the J end lost 5 bases, and 17 bases lay between the germline ends. Germline CDR1 MNHNS, CDR2 SASEGT. The CDR3 runs 15 residues. From the 5' RACE reads, TCRdb called clonotypes with MiXCR, one entry per CDR3 protein. The sample gives over 450,000 distinct CDR3 sequences, approximately 11% of which show up once; nearly 7% is in the top ten. The receptor comes from a male donor with ankylosing spondylitis. The chain employs TRBV6-1 and TRBJ2-1; weak D call: TRBD1 (6 bases). The source material was blood, either unsorted or a sorted T cell fraction (not recorded which). Written as DNA, the CDR3 is TGTGCCAGCAGGGACAGTCTAGAGGTCCACAATGAGCAGTTCTTC. Translated, it gives CASRDSLEVHNEQFF.